The next 15 T cell receptor beta chains were all read from a single sample in a study of blood T cell repertoires in COVID-19. Data came from immunoSEQ multiplex PCR; TCRdb stores just in-frame clones and leaves some out. The repertoire holds approximately 170,000 clones, 82% seen once, with roughly a tenth in the top ten. Material: peripheral blood. These receptors were obtained from a woman older than 75 with active or convalescent COVID-19.

The chain joins TRBV29-1 to TRBJ1-5; D ambiguous. The CDR3 length is 12 residues. Germline CDR1 is SQVTM and CDR2 is ANQGSEA. The V end was cut by 5 bases, the J end by 7 bases, with 12 bases between. The CDR3: CSVRGGWQPQHF. CDR3 in DNA: TGCAGCGTTCGGGGAGGATGGCAGCCCCAGCATTTT.

The CDR3: CASSPRAQAFF. The CDR3 region has the DNA TGTGCCAGCAGTCCCCGCGCCCAAGCTTTCTTT. The rearrangement uses TRBV12-3 or TRBV12-4 and TRBJ1-1; D remains unclear. With 5 bases removed from V and 9 bases from J, the gap between germline ends came to 10 bases. The CDR3 totals 11 residues.

This clone was seen a few times. The J gene is TRBJ1-2, the V gene TRBV19, with 8 bases aligning to TRBD1. This CDR3 is built from 13 residues. Germline values: CDR1 LNHDA, CDR2 SQIVND (reference sequence). J was trimmed by 3 bases and V by 9 bases; bases with no gene match: 6. The CDR3 DNA reads as TGTGCCAGCCACAAACAGGGGGACTATGGCTACACCTTC. It yields the protein CASHKQGDYGYTF.

J is TRBJ1-2 and V is TRBV5-5, with 10 bases that match TRBD1. The CDR3 spans 14 residues. With 3 bases clipped from V and 8 bases from J, the junction kept 7 bases outside the gene matches. CDR1 and CDR2 (germline): SGHKS, YYEKEE (reference sequence). CDR3 sequence: CASSWGQGTGGYTF. The CDR3 DNA is TGTGCCAGCAGCTGGGGACAGGGGACGGGCGGCTACACCTTC.

A few counts support this clone. CDR3 in amino acids: CASSESGLGSYNEQFF. The CDR3 nucleotides are TGTGCCAGCAGTGAAAGCGGACTCGGCTCCTACAATGAGCAGTTCTTC. The chain joins TRBV6-1 to TRBJ2-1; tentatively, D is TRBD2 (5 bases). The CDR3 runs 16 residues. The V end lost 2 bases, the J end lost 0 bases, and 11 bases lay between the germline ends. Germline V lookup: CDR1 MNHNS, CDR2 SASEGT.

Worth noting for this clone: Other DNA sequences in the same sample also yield this CDR3. The chain is built from TRBV5-1 and TRBJ1-5; maybe TRBD1 (6 bases). Looked up from germline, CDR1 is SGHRS and CDR2 is YFSETQ. The CDR3 loop spans 14 amino acids. Trimming stripped 4 bases from V and 3 bases from J, with 11 bases between. The CDR3 region has the DNA TGCGCCAGCAGCCCAGGGACATCCAATCAGCCCCAGCATTTT. Amino acid sequence: CASSPGTSNQPQHF.

Of note for this clone: Other DNA sequences in the same sample also yield this CDR3. The gene calls are TRBV28 and TRBJ1-3; the D is unclear. V was trimmed by 5 bases and J by 0 bases, leaving 8 bases between them. This CDR3 contains 14 residues. Per the germline V gene, CDR1 is MDHEN and CDR2 is SYDVKM. CDR3 sequence reads: CASSLGGSGNTIYF. The CDR3 region has the DNA TGTGCCAGCAGTCTCGGTGGCTCTGGAAACACCATATATTTT. The complete variable domain, with remaining parts taken from reference TRBV28 and TRBJ1-3, reads DVKVTQSSRYLVKRTGEKVFLECVQDMDHENMFWYRQDPGLGLRLIYFSYDVKMKEKGDIPEGYSVSREKKERFSLILESASTNQTSMYLCASSLGGSGNTIYFGEGSWLTVV.

The chain couples TRBV9 to TRBJ1-5; D unclear. V was shortened by 3 bases and J by 4 bases, with 8 bases between the two germline ends. CDR1 and CDR2 from the germline V gene are SGDLS and YYNGEE. The CDR3 loop spans 13 amino acids. In DNA form, the CDR3 reads TGTGCCAGCAGCGCACTCATTAATCAGCCCCAGCATTTT. This translates into CASSALINQPQHF.

The chain uses TRBV10-1 and TRBJ1-1; D not certain. Germline lookup yields CDR1 WNHNN and CDR2 SYGVQD (reference sequence). The length of the CDR3 is 13 residues. Trimming took 4 bases from V and 12 from J, leaving 18 bases between them. CDR3 sequence: CASSGPARSRTFF. The CDR3 nucleotides read TGCGCCAGCAGTGGGCCGGCCCGGAGCCGAACTTTCTTT.

V gene TRBV5-1 combines with J gene TRBJ1-1; 8 positions agree with TRBD1. This CDR3 has 15 amino acids. With V trimmed by 3 bases and J by 1 base, 5 bases remained unmatched. Looked up from germline, CDR1 is SGHRS and CDR2 is YFSETQ. The CDR3 loop reads CASSSPQGENTEAFF. CDR3 DNA sequence: TGCGCCAGCAGCTCGCCACAGGGGGAGAACACTGAAGCTTTCTTT.

The V and J genes are TRBV30 and TRBJ1-6; TRBD1 matches at 11 bases. This CDR3 is built from 17 residues. CDR1 is GTSNPN, CDR2 SVGIG, per germline (reference sequence). V gave up 1 base and J gave up 8 bases; unmatched junction bases: 10. The CDR3 loop is CAWSAGQGAYGDSPLHF. CDR3 DNA sequence: TGTGCCTGGAGTGCTGGACAGGGGGCCTATGGGGATTCACCCCTCCACTTT.

Only one count was recorded for this clone. The chain couples TRBV5-1 to TRBJ2-7; 9 bases map to TRBD1. This CDR3 has 13 residues. The junction had 4 bases not matched to a gene; V was cut back by 7 bases and J by 2 bases. In germline, CDR1 is SGHRS, CDR2 YFSETQ. CDR3 residues: CASRRDRAYEQYF. The CDR3 coding sequence is TGCGCCAGCCGGAGGGACAGGGCCTACGAGCAGTACTTC. Full variable domain (rest looked up from reference TRBV5-1 and TRBJ2-7): KAGVTQTPRYLIKTRGQQVTLSCSPISGHRSVSWYQQTPGQGLQFLFEYFSETQRNKGNFPGRFSGRQFSNSRSEMNVSTLELGDSALYLCASRRDRAYEQYFGPGTRLTVT.

This clone came up a few times. The chain has TRBV5-1 and TRBJ2-1, with 11 bases identical to TRBD2. V lost 5 bases and J lost 7; bases outside the gene matches: 11. CDR1 is SGHRS, CDR2 YFSETQ, per germline. The CDR3 has 16 amino acids. The CDR3 region is CASRRSLAGGVNEQFF. CDR3 nucleotide sequence: TGCGCCAGCAGGCGATCCTTAGCGGGAGGGGTAAATGAGCAGTTCTTC.

This sequence joins TRBV7-7 and TRBJ2-1; tentative D call: TRBD1 (6 bases). CDR1 and CDR2 (germline): SSHAT, FNYEAQ (reference sequence). The CDR3 loop spans 16 amino acids. Trimming stripped 0 bases from V and 9 bases from J, with 18 bases between. This chain's CDR3 is CASSLAQGPKPSEQFF. CDR3 nucleotide sequence: TGTGCCAGCAGCTTAGCGCAGGGGCCTAAGCCTTCTGAGCAGTTCTTC.

V gene TRBV29-1 combines with J gene TRBJ2-7; 8 positions match TRBD1. J lost 2 bases, V lost 3 bases, and 3 bases had no gene match. This CDR3 spans 13 amino acids. Germline assignment: CDR1 SQVTM and CDR2 ANQGSEA. CDR3 in amino acids: CSVDAGGTYEQYF. The DNA for the CDR3 is TGCAGCGTTGACGCAGGGGGCACCTACGAGCAGTACTTC.